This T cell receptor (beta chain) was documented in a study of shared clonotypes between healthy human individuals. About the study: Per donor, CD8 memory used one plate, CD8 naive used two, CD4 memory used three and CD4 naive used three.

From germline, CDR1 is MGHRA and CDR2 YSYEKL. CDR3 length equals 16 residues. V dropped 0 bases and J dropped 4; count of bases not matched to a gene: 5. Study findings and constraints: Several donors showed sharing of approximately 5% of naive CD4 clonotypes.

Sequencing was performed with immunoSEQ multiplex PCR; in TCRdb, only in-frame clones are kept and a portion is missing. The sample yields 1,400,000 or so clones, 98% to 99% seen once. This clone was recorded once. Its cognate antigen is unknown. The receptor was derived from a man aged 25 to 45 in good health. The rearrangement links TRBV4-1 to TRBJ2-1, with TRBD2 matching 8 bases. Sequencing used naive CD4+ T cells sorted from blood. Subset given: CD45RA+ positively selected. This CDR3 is CASSQESGGPYNEQFF. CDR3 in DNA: TGCGCCAGCAGCCAAGAATCGGGAGGGCCATACAATGAGCAGTTCTTC.